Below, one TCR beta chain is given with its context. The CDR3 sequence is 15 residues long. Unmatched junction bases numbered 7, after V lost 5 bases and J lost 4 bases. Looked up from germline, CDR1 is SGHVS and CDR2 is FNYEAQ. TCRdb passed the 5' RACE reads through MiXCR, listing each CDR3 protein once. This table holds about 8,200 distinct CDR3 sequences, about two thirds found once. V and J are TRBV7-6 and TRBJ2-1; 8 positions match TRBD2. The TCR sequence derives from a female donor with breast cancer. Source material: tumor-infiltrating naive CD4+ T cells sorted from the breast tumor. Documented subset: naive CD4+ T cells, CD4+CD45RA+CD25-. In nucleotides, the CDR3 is TGTGCCAGCAGCGAAACGGGAGGGCCTTACAATGAGCAGTTCTTC. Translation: CASSETGGPYNEQFF.